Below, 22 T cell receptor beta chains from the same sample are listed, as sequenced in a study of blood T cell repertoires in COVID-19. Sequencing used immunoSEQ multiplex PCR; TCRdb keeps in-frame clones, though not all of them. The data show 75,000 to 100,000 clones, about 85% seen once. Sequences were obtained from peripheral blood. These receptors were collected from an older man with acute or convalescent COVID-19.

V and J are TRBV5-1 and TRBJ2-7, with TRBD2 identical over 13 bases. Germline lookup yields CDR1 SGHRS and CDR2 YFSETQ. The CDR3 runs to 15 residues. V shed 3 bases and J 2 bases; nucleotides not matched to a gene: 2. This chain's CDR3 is CASSSGTSGTYEQYF. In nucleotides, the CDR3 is TGCGCCAGCAGCTCGGGGACTAGCGGGACCTACGAGCAGTACTTC.

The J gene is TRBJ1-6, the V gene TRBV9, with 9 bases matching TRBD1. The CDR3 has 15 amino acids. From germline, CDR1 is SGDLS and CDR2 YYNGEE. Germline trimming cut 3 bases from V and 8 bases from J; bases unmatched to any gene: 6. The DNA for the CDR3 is TGTGCCAGCAGCGGCACCGGGACAGGGTATTCACCCCTCCACTTT. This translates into CASSGTGTGYSPLHF.

In DNA, the CDR3 is TGTGCCAGCAGCTCCGGACACTTTGAGAATGAAAAACTGTTTTTT. The encoded protein is CASSSGHFENEKLFF. The V and J genes are TRBV14 and TRBJ1-4, with a possible D match to TRBD1 (5 bases). The CDR3 covers 15 residues. Germline V gene sequence: CDR1 SGHDN, CDR2 FVKESK. V was shortened by 5 bases and J by 5 bases, with 15 bases between the two germline ends. Using reference TRBV14 and TRBJ1-4 for the parts outside the CDR3, the full variable domain is EAGVTQFPSHSVIEKGQTVTLRCDPISGHDNLYWYRRVMGKEIKFLLHFVKESKQDESGMPNNRFLAERTGGTYSTLKVQPAELEDSGVYFCASSSGHFENEKLFFGSGTQLSVL.

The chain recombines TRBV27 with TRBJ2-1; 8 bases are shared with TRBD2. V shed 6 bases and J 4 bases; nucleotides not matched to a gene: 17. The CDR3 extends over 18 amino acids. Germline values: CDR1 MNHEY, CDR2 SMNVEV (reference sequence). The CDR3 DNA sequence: TGTGCCAGCAGAGGGGACACCACCGGGACTAGACGTTACAATGAGCAGTTCTTC. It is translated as CASRGDTTGTRRYNEQFF.

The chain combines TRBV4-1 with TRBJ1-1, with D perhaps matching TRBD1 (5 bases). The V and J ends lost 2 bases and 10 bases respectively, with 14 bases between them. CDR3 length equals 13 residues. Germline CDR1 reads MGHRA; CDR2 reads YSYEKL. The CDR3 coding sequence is TGCGCCAGCAGCCAAATGACAGTTGCCCGAGCTTTCTTT. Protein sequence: CASSQMTVARAFF.

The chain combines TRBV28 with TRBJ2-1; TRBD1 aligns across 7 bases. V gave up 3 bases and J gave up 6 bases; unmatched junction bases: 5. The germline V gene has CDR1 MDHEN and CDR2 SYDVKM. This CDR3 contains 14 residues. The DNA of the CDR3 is TGTGCCAGCAGTTTTGAGGGGGCGCGCAATGAGCAGTTCTTC. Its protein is CASSFEGARNEQFF.

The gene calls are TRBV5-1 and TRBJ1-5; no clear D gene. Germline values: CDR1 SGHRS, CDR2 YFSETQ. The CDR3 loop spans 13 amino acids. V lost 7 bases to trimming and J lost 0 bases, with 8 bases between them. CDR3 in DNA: TGCGCCAGCCGAGGCGGTAGCAATCAGCCCCAGCATTTT. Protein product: CASRGGSNQPQHF.

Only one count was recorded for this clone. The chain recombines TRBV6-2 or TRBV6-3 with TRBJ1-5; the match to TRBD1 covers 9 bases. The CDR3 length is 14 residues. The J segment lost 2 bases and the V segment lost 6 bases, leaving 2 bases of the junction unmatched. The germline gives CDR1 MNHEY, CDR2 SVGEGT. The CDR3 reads CASSRQGGNQPQHF. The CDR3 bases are TGTGCCAGCAGCCGACAGGGGGGCAATCAGCCCCAGCATTTT.

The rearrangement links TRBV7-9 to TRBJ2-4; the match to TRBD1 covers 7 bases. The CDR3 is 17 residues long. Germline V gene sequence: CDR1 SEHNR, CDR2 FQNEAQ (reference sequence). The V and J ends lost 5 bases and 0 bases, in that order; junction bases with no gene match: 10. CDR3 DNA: TGTGCCAGCAGCGGCGGACAGGCCACCCTAGCCAAAAACATTCAGTACTTC. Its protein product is CASSGGQATLAKNIQYF.

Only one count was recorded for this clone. The CDR3: CASSLGASGGQETQYF. As DNA, the CDR3 is TGCGCCAGCAGCTTGGGGGCTAGCGGGGGTCAAGAGACCCAGTACTTC. The chain combines TRBV5-1 with TRBJ2-5; TRBD2 matches 10 bases. Trimming at V came to 0 bases and at J to 2 bases, leaving 4 bases not matched to a gene. This CDR3 region has 16 residues. Per germline, CDR1 SGHRS and CDR2 YFSETQ.

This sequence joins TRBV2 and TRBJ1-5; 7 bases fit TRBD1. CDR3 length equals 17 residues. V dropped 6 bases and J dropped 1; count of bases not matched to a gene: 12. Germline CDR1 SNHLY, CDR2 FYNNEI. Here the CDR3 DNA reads TGTGCCAGCAGCTTCAGTGGGACAGAGGGGAGCAATCAGCCCCAGCATTTT. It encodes CASSFSGTEGSNQPQHF.

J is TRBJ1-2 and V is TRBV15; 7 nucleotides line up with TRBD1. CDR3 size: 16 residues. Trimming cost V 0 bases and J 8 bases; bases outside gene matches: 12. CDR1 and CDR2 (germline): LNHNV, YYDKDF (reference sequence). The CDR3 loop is CATSRETGRNPGGYTF. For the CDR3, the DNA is TGTGCCACCAGCAGAGAGACAGGGAGAAACCCGGGAGGCTACACCTTC. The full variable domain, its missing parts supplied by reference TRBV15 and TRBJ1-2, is DAMVIQNPRYQVTQFGKPVTLSCSQTLNHNVMYWYQQKSSQAPKLLFHYYDKDFNNEADTPDNFQSRRPNTSFCFLDIRSPGLGDTAMYLCATSRETGRNPGGYTFGSGTRLTVV.

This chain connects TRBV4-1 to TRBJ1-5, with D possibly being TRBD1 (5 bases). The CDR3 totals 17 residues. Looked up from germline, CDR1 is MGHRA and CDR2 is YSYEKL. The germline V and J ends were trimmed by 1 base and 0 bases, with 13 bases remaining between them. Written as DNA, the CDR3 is TGCGCCAGCAGCCAAGGGGCAGGGAAAAATAGCAATCAGCCCCAGCATTTT. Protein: CASSQGAGKNSNQPQHF.

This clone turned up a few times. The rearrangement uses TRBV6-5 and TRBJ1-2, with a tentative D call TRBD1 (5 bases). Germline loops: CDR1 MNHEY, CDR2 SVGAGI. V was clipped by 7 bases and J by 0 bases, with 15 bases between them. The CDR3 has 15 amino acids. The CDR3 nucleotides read TGTGCCAGCAAAATAGAGGCAGGGCCTAACTATGGCTACACCTTC. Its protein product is CASKIEAGPNYGYTF.

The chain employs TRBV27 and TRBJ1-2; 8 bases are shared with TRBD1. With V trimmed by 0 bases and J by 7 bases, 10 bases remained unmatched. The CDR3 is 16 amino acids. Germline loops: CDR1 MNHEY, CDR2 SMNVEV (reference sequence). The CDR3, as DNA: TGTGCCAGCAGTTTATCGTTTCTTGGACAGGGCGTTGGCTACACCTTC. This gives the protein CASSLSFLGQGVGYTF.

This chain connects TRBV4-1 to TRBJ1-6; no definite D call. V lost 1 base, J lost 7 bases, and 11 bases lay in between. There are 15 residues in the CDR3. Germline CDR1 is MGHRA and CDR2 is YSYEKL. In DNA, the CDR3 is TGCGCCAGCAGCCAAGTTAAGGAGGACAATTCACCCCTCCACTTT. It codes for CASSQVKEDNSPLHF.

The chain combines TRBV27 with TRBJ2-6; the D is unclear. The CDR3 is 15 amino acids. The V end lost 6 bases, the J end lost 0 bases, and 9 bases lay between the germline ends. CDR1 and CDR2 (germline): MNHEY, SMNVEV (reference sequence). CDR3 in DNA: TGTGCCAGCAGCCCCTGGAGCTCTGGGGCCAACGTCCTGACTTTC. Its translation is CASSPWSSGANVLTF.

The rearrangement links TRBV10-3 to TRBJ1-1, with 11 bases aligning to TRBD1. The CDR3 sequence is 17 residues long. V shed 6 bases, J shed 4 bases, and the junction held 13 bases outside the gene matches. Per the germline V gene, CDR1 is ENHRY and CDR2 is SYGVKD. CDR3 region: CAISDGRTGGQGTEAFF. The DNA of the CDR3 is TGTGCCATCAGCGACGGGCGGACAGGGGGCCAGGGCACTGAAGCTTTCTTT.

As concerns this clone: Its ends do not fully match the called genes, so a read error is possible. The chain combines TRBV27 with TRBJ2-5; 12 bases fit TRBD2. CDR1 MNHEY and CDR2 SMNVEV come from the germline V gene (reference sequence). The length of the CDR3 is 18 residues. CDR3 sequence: CASSSRTRTSGIQEAQYF. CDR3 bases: TGTGCCAGCAGTTCTCGCACCCGGACTAGCGGGATCCAAGAGGCCCAGTACTTC.

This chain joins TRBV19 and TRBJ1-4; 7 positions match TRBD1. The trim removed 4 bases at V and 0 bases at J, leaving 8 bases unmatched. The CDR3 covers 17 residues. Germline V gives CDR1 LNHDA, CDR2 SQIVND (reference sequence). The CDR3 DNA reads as TGTGCCAGTAGTAGGCCGGGACAGCCAACAACTAATGAAAAACTGTTTTTT. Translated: CASSRPGQPTTNEKLFF.

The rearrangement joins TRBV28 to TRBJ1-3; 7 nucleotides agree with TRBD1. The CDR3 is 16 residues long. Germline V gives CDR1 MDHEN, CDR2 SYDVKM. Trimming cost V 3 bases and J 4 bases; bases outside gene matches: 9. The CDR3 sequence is CASSFGTGAPGNTIYF. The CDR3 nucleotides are TGTGCCAGCAGTTTCGGAACAGGGGCTCCCGGAAACACCATATATTTT.

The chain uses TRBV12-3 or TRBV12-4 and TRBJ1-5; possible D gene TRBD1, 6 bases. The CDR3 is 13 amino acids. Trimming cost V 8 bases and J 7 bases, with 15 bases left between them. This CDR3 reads CASGRGAGQPQHF. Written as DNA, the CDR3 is TGTGCCAGCGGCCGGGGGGCCGGGCAGCCCCAGCATTTT.